One and the same sample provided the 20 T cell receptor beta chains below, sequenced in a study of T cell changes during pregnancy in multiple sclerosis. The data were produced by immunoSEQ multiplex PCR, yet TCRdb's version contains in-frame clones alone and is incomplete. The data contain approximately 48,000 clones, about 88% of them singletons. The sample in question was CD8+ T cells from peripheral blood mononuclear cells, obtained before pregnancy. The receptors stem from a female donor with multiple sclerosis, enrolled in a pregnancy study.

DNA for the CDR3: TGCAGCGTTGAGCAGGGGGGCGAGCAGTACTTC. This translates into CSVEQGGEQYF. The V and J genes are TRBV29-1 and TRBJ2-7, with D perhaps TRBD1 (7 bases). The CDR3 extends over 11 amino acids. Germline V gene sequence: CDR1 SQVTM, CDR2 ANQGSEA. V dropped 3 bases and J dropped 6 bases, with 9 bases sitting between them.

The V and J genes are TRBV7-9 and TRBJ1-2; TRBD1 matches at 7 bases. The germline CDR1 and CDR2 sequences are SEHNR and FQNEAQ (reference sequence). The CDR3 has 15 amino acids. The ends lost 5 bases at V and 5 bases at J; junction bases unmatched: 11. Here the CDR3 DNA reads TGTGCCAGCAGCAGTCAACAGGGGCCCTATTATGGCTACACCTTC. It encodes CASSSQQGPYYGYTF.

The J gene is TRBJ2-7, the V gene TRBV21-1; the table's D gene call, TRBD1, was not cross checked with the DNA. TRBV21-1 is a pseudogene. The CDR3 sequence is 15 residues long. The chain's CDR3 is CASSKKRRTGEEQYF. The CDR3 nucleotides read TGTGCCAGCAGCAAAAAACGGCGGACAGGCGAAGAGCAGTACTTC.

The chain uses TRBV9 and TRBJ2-5; tentatively, D is TRBD1 (6 bases). The CDR3 totals 16 residues. The V and J ends lost 0 bases and 4 bases respectively, with 16 bases between them. CDR1 is SGDLS and CDR2 is YYNGEE in the germline V gene. CDR3 DNA: TGTGCCAGCAGCGTAGGGACAGCCCTGGAGAGAGAGACCCAGTACTTC. Translated: CASSVGTALERETQYF.

The rearrangement uses TRBV7-9 and TRBJ2-7; possible D gene TRBD1, 6 bases. Germline-derived CDR1 and CDR2 are SEHNR and FQNEAQ (reference sequence). V was pared by 5 bases and J by 3 bases, with 8 bases between. This CDR3 is built from 12 residues. CDR3 nucleotide sequence: TGTGCCAGCAGCCAGGACAGCTACGAGCAGTACTTC. Its translation is CASSQDSYEQYF.

The V call is TRBV13, the J call TRBJ1-5; TRBD1 might be the D (5 bases). The CDR3 contains 15 residues. Germline V gives CDR1 PRHDT, CDR2 FYEKMQ (reference sequence). V was cut by 0 bases and J by 2 bases, with 8 bases left in between. The CDR3 region has the DNA TGTGCCAGCAGCTTAGGCCTAGGGGGCAATCAGCCCCAGCATTTT. Its protein is CASSLGLGGNQPQHF.

This chain connects TRBV2 to TRBJ2-7; possibly TRBD2 for D (5 bases). The CDR3 runs 16 residues. Trimming left V 1 base short and J 0 bases short, with 13 bases between. CDR1 is SNHLY and CDR2 is FYNNEI in the germline V gene. The CDR3 spells CASSEVWLASSYEQYF. The CDR3 DNA reads as TGTGCCAGCAGTGAAGTGTGGCTAGCTAGCTCCTACGAGCAGTACTTC.

The rearrangement links TRBV7-8 to TRBJ1-1; perhaps TRBD1 as D (5 bases). The V end was cut by 5 bases, the J end by 3 bases, with 13 bases between. Germline V gene lookup returns CDR1 SGHVS and CDR2 FQNEAQ. The CDR3 loop spans 14 amino acids. CDR3 nucleotide sequence: TGTGCCAGCAGCACGGCGGGGGTGGACACTGAAGCTTTCTTT. Translated: CASSTAGVDTEAFF.

This chain uses TRBV27 with TRBJ2-7; 7 bases are shared with TRBD1. The CDR3 consists of 14 residues. V dropped 7 bases and J dropped 5; count of bases not matched to a gene: 11. The germline V gene encodes CDR1 MNHEY and CDR2 SMNVEV (reference sequence). CDR3 loop: CASTPVTGMDEQYF. The CDR3 DNA sequence: TGTGCCAGCACCCCCGTGACAGGGATGGACGAGCAGTACTTC.

The genes are TRBV19 and TRBJ2-2; 8 nucleotides agree with TRBD2. The CDR3 has 13 amino acids. The germline gives CDR1 LNHDA, CDR2 SQIVND (reference sequence). V gave up 9 bases and J gave up 6 bases; unmatched junction bases: 6. As DNA, the CDR3 is TGTGCCAGCGGGGGGGCCCCATCCGGGGAGCTGTTTTTT. Its translation: CASGGAPSGELFF.

The chain couples TRBV7-2 to TRBJ1-2; D unresolved. The germline V gene encodes CDR1 SGHTA and CDR2 FQGNSA. This CDR3 comprises 11 residues. V dropped 7 bases and J dropped 7 bases, with 10 bases sitting between them. DNA of the CDR3: TGTGCCAGCACCACTCCCTTTGGCTACACCTTC. Protein sequence: CASTTPFGYTF.

This clone was detected once. V gene TRBV13 combines with J gene TRBJ2-2, with D uncertain. The V gene's germline CDR1 is PRHDT and CDR2 FYEKMQ (reference sequence). CDR3 length: 14 residues. The V end was cut by 6 bases, the J end by 4 bases, with 12 bases between. This CDR3 is CASSWLRGTGELFF. The CDR3 nucleotides read TGTGCCAGCAGTTGGCTTAGAGGCACCGGGGAGCTGTTTTTT.

The chain recombines TRBV9 with TRBJ1-1; TRBD1 is a possible D gene (5 bases). In germline, CDR1 is SGDLS, CDR2 YYNGEE. Between the trimmed V and J ends, which lost 4 bases and 3 bases, there was a span of 13 bases. This CDR3 comprises 14 residues. The CDR3 DNA sequence: TGTGCCAGCAGCCCCCCGGAGGGGCACACTGAAGCTTTCTTT. Amino acid sequence: CASSPPEGHTEAFF.

This CDR3 is CASSPVGQDGEKLFF. DNA for the CDR3: TGTGCCAGCTCACCAGTGGGCCAGGATGGCGAAAAACTGTTTTTT. The chain recombines TRBV18 with TRBJ1-4; D is ambiguous. Looked up from germline, CDR1 is KGHSH and CDR2 is LQKENI. The CDR3 runs 15 residues. V lost 2 bases and J lost 8, with 15 bases in between.

V is TRBV7-8 and J is TRBJ1-2; D is perhaps TRBD1 (6 bases). Trimming cost V 2 bases and J 4 bases, with 14 bases left between them. This CDR3 region has 15 residues. Germline CDR1 reads SGHVS; CDR2 reads FQNEAQ. The CDR3 DNA sequence: TGTGCCAGCAGCTTATATGAGGGGGATGCCTATGGCTACACCTTC. It translates to CASSLYEGDAYGYTF.

The rearrangement joins TRBV9 to TRBJ1-3; D is unresolved. Germline V lookup: CDR1 SGDLS, CDR2 YYNGEE. The CDR3 has 17 residues. Trimming left V 4 bases short and J 2 bases short, with 19 bases between. This CDR3 reads CASSTSQGGLAGNTIYF. In nucleotides, the CDR3 is TGTGCCAGCAGCACCTCCCAAGGAGGGCTCGCTGGAAACACCATATATTTT.

This chain uses TRBV19 with TRBJ1-1, with D tentatively TRBD1 (6 bases). V lost 5 bases to trimming and J lost 0 bases, with 16 bases between them. The CDR3 loop spans 16 amino acids. Germline V gives CDR1 LNHDA, CDR2 SQIVND (reference sequence). The CDR3, as DNA: TGTGCCAGTAGTCGGGTGGGGACACGCATGAACACTGAAGCTTTCTTT. Protein sequence: CASSRVGTRMNTEAFF.

V and J are TRBV5-8 and TRBJ1-1, with 10 bases matching TRBD1. J gave up 9 bases and V 0 bases, and 8 bases lay outside the gene matches. This CDR3 region has 15 residues. The germline CDR1 and CDR2 sequences are SGHTS and YDEGEE. The CDR3 loop is CASSLVLTGGWKAFF. CDR3 DNA: TGTGCCAGCAGCTTGGTCTTGACAGGGGGCTGGAAAGCTTTCTTT.

The chain couples TRBV5-1 to TRBJ1-3; D call uncertain. CDR1 SGHRS and CDR2 YFSETQ come from the germline V gene. V shed 0 bases and J shed 4 bases, with 11 bases lying between them. The CDR3 is 15 residues long. The CDR3 protein is CASSLDPGGGNTIYF. The CDR3 nucleotides are TGCGCCAGCAGCTTGGACCCGGGAGGGGGAAACACCATATATTTT.

This chain connects TRBV4-1 to TRBJ1-2, with 10 nucleotides matching TRBD1. Per germline, CDR1 MGHRA and CDR2 YSYEKL. The junction had 5 bases not matched to a gene; V was cut back by 1 base and J by 3 bases. The CDR3 extends over 16 amino acids. The chain's CDR3 is CASSQVGDRGHYGYTF. The CDR3 coding sequence is TGCGCCAGCAGCCAAGTAGGGGACAGGGGTCACTATGGCTACACCTTC.